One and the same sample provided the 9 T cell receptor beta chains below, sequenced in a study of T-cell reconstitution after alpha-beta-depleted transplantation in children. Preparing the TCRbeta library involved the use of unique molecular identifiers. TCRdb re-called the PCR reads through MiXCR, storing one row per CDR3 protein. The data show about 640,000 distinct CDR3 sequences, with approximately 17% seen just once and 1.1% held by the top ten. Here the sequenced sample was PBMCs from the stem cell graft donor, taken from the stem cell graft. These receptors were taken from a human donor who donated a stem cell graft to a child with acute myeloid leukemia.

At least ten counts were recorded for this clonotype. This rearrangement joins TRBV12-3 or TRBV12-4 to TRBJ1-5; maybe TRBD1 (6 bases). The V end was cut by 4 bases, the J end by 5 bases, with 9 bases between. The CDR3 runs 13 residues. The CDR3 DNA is TGTGCCAGCAGTTACAGGGCGGATCAGCCCCAGCATTTT. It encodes CASSYRADQPQHF.

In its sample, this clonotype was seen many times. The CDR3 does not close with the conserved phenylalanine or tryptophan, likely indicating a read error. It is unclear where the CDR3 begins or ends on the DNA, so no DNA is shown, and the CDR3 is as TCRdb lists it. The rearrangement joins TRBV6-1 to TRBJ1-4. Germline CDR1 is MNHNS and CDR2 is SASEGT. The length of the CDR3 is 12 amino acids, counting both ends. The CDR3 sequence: CASSEAAGPPIL.

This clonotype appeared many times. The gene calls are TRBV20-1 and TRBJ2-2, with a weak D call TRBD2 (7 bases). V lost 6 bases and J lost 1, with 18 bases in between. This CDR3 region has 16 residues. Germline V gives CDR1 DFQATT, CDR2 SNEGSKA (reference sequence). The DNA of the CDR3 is TGCAGTGCGCCCAGGGTAGGGGGGGTGAACACCGGGGAGCTGTTTTTT. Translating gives CSAPRVGGVNTGELFF.

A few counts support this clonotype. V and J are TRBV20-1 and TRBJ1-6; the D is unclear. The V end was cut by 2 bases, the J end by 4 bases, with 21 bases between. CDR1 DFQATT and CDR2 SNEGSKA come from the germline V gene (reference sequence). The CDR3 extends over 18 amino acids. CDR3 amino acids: CSARRGGQATGYNSPLHF. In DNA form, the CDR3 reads TGCAGTGCTAGACGGGGAGGGCAGGCCACTGGTTATAATTCACCCCTCCACTTT.

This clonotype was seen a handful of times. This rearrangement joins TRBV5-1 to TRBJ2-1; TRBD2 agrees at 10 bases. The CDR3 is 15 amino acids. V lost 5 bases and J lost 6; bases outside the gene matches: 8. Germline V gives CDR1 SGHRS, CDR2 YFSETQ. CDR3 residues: CASSGAGGLSNEQFF. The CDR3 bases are TGCGCCAGCAGTGGAGCGGGGGGGCTCTCCAATGAGCAGTTCTTC.

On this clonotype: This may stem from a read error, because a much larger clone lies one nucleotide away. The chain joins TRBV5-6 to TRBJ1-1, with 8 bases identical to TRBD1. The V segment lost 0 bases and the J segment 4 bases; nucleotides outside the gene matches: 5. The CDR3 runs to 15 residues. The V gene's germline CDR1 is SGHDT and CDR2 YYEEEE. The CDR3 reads CASSLGTGTTTEAFF. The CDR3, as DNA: TGTGCCAGCAGCTTGGGGACAGGGACGACCACTGAAGCTTTCTTT.

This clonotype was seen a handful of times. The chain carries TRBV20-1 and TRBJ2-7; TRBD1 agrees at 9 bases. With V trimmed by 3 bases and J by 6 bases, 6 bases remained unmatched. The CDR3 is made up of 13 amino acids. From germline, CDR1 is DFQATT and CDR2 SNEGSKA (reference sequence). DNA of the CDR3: TGCAGTGCTAGTCGGACAGGGGAGGTCGAGCAGTACGTC. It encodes CSASRTGEVEQYV.

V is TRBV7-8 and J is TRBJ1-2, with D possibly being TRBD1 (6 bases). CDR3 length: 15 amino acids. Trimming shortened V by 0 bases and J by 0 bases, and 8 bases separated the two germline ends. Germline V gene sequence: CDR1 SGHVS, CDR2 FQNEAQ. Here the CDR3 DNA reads TGTGCCAGCAGCTTAGCCAAGGGGGCTAACTATGGCTACACCTTC. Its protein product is CASSLAKGANYGYTF.

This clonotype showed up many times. The CDR3 nucleotides read TGTGCCACCGGAGCGGGGGGTCGTATCTCCTACAATGAGCAGTTCTTC. Its protein product is CATGAGGRISYNEQFF. This sequence joins TRBV15 and TRBJ2-1, with 9 positions matching TRBD2. The CDR3 sequence is 16 residues long. Germline trimming cut 8 bases from V and 0 bases from J; bases unmatched to any gene: 8. Germline lookup yields CDR1 LNHNV and CDR2 YYDKDF (reference sequence).